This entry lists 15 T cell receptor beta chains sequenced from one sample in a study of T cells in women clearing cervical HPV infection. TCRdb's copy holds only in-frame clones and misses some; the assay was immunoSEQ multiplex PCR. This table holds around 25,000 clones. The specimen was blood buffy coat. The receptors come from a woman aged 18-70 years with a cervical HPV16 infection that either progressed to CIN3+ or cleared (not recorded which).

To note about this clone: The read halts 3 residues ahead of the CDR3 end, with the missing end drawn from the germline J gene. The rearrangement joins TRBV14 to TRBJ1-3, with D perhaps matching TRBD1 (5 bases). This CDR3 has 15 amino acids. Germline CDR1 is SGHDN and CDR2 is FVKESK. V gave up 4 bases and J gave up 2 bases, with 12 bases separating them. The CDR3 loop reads CASSPRTGPGNTIYF. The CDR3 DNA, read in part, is TGTGCCAGCAGCCCACGCACAGGCCCTGGAAACACC.

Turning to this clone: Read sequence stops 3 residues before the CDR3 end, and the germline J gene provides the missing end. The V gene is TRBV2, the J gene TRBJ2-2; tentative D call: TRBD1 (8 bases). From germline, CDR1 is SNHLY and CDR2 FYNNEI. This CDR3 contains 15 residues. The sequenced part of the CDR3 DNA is TGTGCCAGCAGTGCCTACAGGGGGACTAATGAAAAG. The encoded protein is CASSAYRGTNEK. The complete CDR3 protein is CASSAYRGTNEKLFF.

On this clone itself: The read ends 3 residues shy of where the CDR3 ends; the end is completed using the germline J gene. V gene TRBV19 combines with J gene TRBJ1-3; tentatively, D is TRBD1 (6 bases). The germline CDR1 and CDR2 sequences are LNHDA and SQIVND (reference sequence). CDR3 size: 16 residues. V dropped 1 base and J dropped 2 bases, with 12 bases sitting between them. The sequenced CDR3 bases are TGTGCCAGTAGTATAGCACAGGGAGTAGCTGGAAACACC. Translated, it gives CASSIAQGVAGNT. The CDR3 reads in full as CASSIAQGVAGNTIYF.

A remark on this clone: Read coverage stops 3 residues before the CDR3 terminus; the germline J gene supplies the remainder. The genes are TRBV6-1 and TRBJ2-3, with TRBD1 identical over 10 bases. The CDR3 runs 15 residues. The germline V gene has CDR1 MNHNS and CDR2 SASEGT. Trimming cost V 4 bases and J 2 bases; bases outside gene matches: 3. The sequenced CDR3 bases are TGTGCCAGCAGTGGGGACAGGGGATTCACAGATACG. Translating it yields CASSGDRGFTDT. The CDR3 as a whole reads CASSGDRGFTDTQYF.

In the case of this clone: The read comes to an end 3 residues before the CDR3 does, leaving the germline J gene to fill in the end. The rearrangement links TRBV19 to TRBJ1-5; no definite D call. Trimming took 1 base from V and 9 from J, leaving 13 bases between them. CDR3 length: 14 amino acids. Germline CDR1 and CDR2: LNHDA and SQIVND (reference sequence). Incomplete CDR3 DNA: TGTGCCAGTAGTATAGTCGAGGGTCTGGGGCCC. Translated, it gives CASSIVEGLGP. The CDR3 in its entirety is CASSIVEGLGPQHF.

This CDR3 is CASSLGGRGEQYF. CDR3 DNA (partial): TGTGCCAGCAGCTTAGGGGGCAGAGGCGAG. The V call is TRBV7-9, the J call TRBJ2-7, with D maybe TRBD1 (5 bases). The observed sequence ends 3 residues before the CDR3 terminus, with the missing tail filled in from the germline J gene. Germline V CDR1 and CDR2: SEHNR, FQNEAQ (reference sequence). This CDR3 is built from 13 residues. V gave up 1 base and J gave up 6 bases, with 10 bases separating them.

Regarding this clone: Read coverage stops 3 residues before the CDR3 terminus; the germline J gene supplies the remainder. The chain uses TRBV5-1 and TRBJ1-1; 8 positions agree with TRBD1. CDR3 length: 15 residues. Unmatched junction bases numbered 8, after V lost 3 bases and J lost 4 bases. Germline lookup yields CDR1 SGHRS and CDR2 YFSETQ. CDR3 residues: CASSSDRGGSTEAFF. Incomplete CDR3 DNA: TGCGCCAGCAGCTCAGACAGGGGCGGGAGCACTGAA.

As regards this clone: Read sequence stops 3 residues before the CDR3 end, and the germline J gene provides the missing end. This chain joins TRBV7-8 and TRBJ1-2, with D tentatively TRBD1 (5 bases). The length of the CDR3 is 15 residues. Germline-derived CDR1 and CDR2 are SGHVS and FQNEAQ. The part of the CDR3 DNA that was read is TGTGCCAGCACCCTGGGGACTAGCGATTGGAATGAC. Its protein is CASTLGTSDWND. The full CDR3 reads CASTLGTSDWNDYTF.

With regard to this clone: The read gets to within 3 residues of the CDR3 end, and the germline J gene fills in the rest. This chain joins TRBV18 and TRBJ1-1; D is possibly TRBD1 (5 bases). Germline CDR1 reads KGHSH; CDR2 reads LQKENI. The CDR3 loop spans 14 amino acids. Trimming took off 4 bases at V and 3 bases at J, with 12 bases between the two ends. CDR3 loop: CASSLTWGDTEAFF. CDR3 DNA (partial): TGTGCCAGCTCACTAACCTGGGGGGACACTGAA.

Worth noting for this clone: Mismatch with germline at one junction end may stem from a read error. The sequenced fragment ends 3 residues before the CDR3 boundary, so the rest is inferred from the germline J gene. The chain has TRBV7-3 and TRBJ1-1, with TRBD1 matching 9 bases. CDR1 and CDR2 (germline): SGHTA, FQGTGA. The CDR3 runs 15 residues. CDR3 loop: CAGSWGQGTNTEAFF. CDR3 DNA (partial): TGTGCCGGCAGCTGGGGACAGGGCACTAACACTGAA.

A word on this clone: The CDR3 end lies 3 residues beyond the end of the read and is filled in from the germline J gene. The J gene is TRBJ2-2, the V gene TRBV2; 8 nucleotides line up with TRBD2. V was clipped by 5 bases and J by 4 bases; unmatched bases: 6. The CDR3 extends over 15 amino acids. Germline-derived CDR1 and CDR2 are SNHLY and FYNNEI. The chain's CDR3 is CASSSLSGATGELFF. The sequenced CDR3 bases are TGTGCCAGCAGTTCCCTTAGCGGGGCCACCGGGGAG.

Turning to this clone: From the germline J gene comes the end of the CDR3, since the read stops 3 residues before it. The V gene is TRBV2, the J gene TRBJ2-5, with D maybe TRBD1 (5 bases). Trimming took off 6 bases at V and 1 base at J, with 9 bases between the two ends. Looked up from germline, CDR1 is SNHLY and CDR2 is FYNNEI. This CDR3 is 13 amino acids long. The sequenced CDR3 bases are TGTGCCAGCAGCCTGGACACCCAAGAGACC. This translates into CASSLDTQET. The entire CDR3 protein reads CASSLDTQETQYF.

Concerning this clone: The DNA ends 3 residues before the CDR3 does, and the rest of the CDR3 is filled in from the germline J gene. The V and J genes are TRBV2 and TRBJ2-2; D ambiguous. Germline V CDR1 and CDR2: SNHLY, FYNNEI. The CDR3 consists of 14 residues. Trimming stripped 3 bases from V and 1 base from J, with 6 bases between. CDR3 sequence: CASSDLRNTGELFF. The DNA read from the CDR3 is TGTGCCAGCAGTGATTTGCGGAACACCGGGGAG.

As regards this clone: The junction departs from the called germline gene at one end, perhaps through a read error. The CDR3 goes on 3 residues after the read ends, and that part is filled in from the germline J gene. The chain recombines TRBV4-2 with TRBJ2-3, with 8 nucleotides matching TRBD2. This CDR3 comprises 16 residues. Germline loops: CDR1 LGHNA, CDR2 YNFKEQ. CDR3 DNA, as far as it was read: TGCGCCAGCAGCCAAGAGGGGACTAGAGGCTCGGATACG. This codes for CASSQEGTRGSDT. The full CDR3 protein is CASSQEGTRGSDTQYF.

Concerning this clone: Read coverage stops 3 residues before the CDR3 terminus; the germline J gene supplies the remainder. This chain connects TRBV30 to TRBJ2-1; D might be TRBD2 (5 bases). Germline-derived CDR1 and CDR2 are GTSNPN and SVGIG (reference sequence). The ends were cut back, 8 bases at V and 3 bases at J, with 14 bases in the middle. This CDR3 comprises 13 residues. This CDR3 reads CAEQDSNYNEQFF. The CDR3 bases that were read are TGTGCCGAGCAGGACTCAAACTACAATGAG.